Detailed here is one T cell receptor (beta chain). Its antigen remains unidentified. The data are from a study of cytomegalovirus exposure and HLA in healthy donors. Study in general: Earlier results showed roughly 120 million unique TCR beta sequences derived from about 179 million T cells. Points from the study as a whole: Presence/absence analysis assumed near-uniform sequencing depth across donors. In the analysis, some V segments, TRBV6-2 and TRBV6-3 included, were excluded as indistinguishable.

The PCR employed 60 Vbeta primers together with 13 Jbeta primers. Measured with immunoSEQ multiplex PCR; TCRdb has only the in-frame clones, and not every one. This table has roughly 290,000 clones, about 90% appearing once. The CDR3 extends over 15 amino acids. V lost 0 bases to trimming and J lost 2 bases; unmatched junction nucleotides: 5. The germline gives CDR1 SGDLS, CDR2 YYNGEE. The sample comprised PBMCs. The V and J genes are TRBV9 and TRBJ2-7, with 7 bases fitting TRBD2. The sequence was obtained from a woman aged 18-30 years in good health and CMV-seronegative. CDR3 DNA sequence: TGTGCCAGCAGCGTAGGGGTGGGGGGGACCTACGAGCAGTACTTC. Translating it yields CASSVGVGGTYEQYF.